These 14 T cell receptor beta chains share one sample of origin, sequenced in a study of blood T cells in healthy people across ages. Alongside a J-beta primer mix, a sample-barcoded 5' primer served in a second PCR lasting roughly 6 to 11 cycles. TCRdb recomputed calls from the 5' RACE reads with MiXCR, one row per CDR3 protein. The sample includes under 950,000 distinct CDR3 sequences, 22% of them seen just once. Sequenced input: blood. The receptors derive from a man aged 65-85 years in good health.

The CDR3 spells CASSSNKRGQYF. The CDR3 DNA reads as TGTGCCAGCAGCTCGAATAAGCGGGGGCAGTATTTT. The chain couples TRBV7-2 to TRBJ2-3; 7 nucleotides align to TRBD2. The CDR3 is 12 residues long. The trim removed 4 bases at V and 11 bases at J, leaving 6 bases unmatched. The germline CDR1 and CDR2 sequences are SGHTA and FQGNSA.

This clonotype has ten or more counts. CDR3 DNA sequence: TGCGCCAGCAGCGGTTTGGCTGAAGCTTTCTTT. Its translation: CASSGLAEAFF. This rearrangement joins TRBV5-1 to TRBJ1-1; the D is unclear. Trimming pared 4 bases from V and 6 bases from J, leaving 7 bases between. The germline gives CDR1 SGHRS, CDR2 YFSETQ. The CDR3 length is 11 residues.

This clonotype was found many times. J is TRBJ2-5 and V is TRBV7-9, with D uncertain. This CDR3 region has 13 residues. Deletions cut 6 bases from V and 1 base from J, with 9 bases between. The germline gives CDR1 SEHNR, CDR2 FQNEAQ (reference sequence). CDR3 sequence: CASRTGVQETQYF. The CDR3 bases are TGTGCCAGCAGGACGGGCGTCCAAGAGACCCAGTACTTC.

This chain uses TRBV20-1 with TRBJ1-4; the D gene is possibly TRBD1 (5 bases). Per the germline V gene, CDR1 is DFQATT and CDR2 is SNEGSKA (reference sequence). CDR3 size: 14 residues. V was pared by 3 bases and J by 8 bases, with 16 bases between. The DNA of the CDR3 is TGCAGTGCTAGTCGGGACGGTCTTCTCGAAAAACTGTTTTTT. Translated: CSASRDGLLEKLFF.

This clonotype came up a few times. The chain employs TRBV7-2 and TRBJ2-5; TRBD1 is a possible D gene (6 bases). This CDR3 is built from 15 residues. The germline V gene has CDR1 SGHTA and CDR2 FQGNSA. The germline V and J ends were trimmed by 5 bases and 4 bases, with 17 bases remaining between them. The CDR3 DNA reads as TGTGCCAGCAGCAGAGAACAGGGTCTTGGAGAGACCCAGTACTTC. Its translation is CASSREQGLGETQYF.

This clonotype was seen a few times. One end of the junction does not line up with germline, which may come from a read error. The chain joins TRBV29-1 to TRBJ2-3, with D perhaps TRBD1 or TRBD2 (6 bases each). The CDR3 totals 14 residues. Germline CDR1 is SQVTM and CDR2 is ANQGSEA. The CDR3 loop reads CSVSVSGGTGTQYF. CDR3 coding DNA: TGCAGCGTTTCGGTCTCCGGGGGCACAGGTACGCAGTATTTT.

This clonotype appeared a few times. J is TRBJ1-1 and V is TRBV18, with 7 bases fitting TRBD1. The CDR3 has 14 residues. Unmatched junction bases numbered 8, after V lost 6 bases and J lost 4 bases. Looked up from germline, CDR1 is KGHSH and CDR2 is LQKENI. CDR3 protein: CASSPRQGGTEAFF. The CDR3 DNA reads TGTGCCAGCTCCCCTCGACAGGGCGGCACTGAAGCTTTCTTT. Using reference TRBV18 and TRBJ1-1 for the parts outside the CDR3, the full variable domain is NAGVMQNPRHLVRRRGQEARLRCSPMKGHSHVYWYRQLPEEGLKFMVYLQKENIIDESGMPKERFSAEFPKEGPSILRIQQVVRGDSAAYFCASSPRQGGTEAFFGQGTRLTVV.

This chain joins TRBV12-3 or TRBV12-4 and TRBJ2-3, with 12 bases lining up with TRBD1. V trimming: 3 bases; J trimming: 3 bases; junction bases outside the gene matches: 4. The CDR3 has 16 amino acids. CDR3 nucleotides: TGTGCCAGCAGTTTGGGACAGGGGGCGCATACAGATACGCAGTATTTT. It translates to CASSLGQGAHTDTQYF.

The chain couples TRBV7-2 to TRBJ2-1; 12 bases fit TRBD2. V was clipped by 0 bases and J by 9 bases; unmatched bases: 3. The CDR3 has 15 amino acids. Germline CDR1 reads SGHTA; CDR2 reads FQGNSA. The CDR3 region has the DNA TGTGCCAGCAGCTTAGCCGGGACTAGCGGGCTTGAGCAGTTCTTC. It is translated as CASSLAGTSGLEQFF.

The sample holds a few counts of this clonotype. This chain joins TRBV5-1 and TRBJ2-5; no clear D gene. The DNA end is more similar to TRBJ2-7, so the J call may be wrong. CDR1 is SGHRS and CDR2 is YFSETQ in the germline V gene. The CDR3 has 13 residues. Written as DNA, the CDR3 is TGCGCCAGCAGCTTGGTCCAGGACTACGAGCAGTACTTC. Encoded protein: CASSLVQDYEQYF.

The chain combines TRBV6-6 with TRBJ2-5; D might be TRBD1 (6 bases). CDR3 size: 14 residues. The V and J ends lost 3 bases and 6 bases respectively, with 14 bases between them. Germline V lookup: CDR1 MNHNY, CDR2 SVGAGI (reference sequence). CDR3 sequence reads: CASSYQAGVQTQYF. The CDR3 DNA is TGTGCCAGCAGTTATCAGGCAGGGGTGCAGACCCAGTACTTC.

This clonotype was picked up a small number of times. This sequence may be a read error, since a much larger clone differs from it by one base. This chain links TRBV7-2 with TRBJ1-4; possible D gene TRBD1, 6 bases. V lost 1 base and J lost 13, with 16 bases in between. The CDR3 loop spans 14 amino acids. The germline gives CDR1 SGHTA, CDR2 FQGNSA. CDR3 bases: TGTGCCAGCAGCTTAGAGCGGTTTACAGGGAGACTGTTTTTT. It is translated as CASSLERFTGRLFF.

This sequence joins TRBV5-1 and TRBJ2-1; maybe TRBD2 (7 bases). V was trimmed by 1 base and J by 4 bases, leaving 12 bases between them. The CDR3 runs to 15 residues. CDR1 SGHRS and CDR2 YFSETQ come from the germline V gene. This CDR3 reads CASSLSAGAYNEQFF. The CDR3 DNA reads as TGCGCCAGCAGCTTGAGTGCGGGGGCTTACAATGAGCAGTTCTTC.

This chain uses TRBV20-1 with TRBJ2-7; 14 bases are a match to TRBD2. Germline trimming cut 5 bases from V and 3 bases from J; bases unmatched to any gene: 3. Germline loops: CDR1 DFQATT, CDR2 SNEGSKA (reference sequence). The CDR3 is 14 amino acids. CDR3 sequence reads: CSAQGLAGVYEQYF. The CDR3 DNA follows: TGCAGTGCTCAGGGACTAGCGGGGGTCTACGAGCAGTACTTC.